Given below is one T cell receptor (beta chain) in context. This sample is drawn from a study of T cell changes during pregnancy in multiple sclerosis. The V gene's germline CDR1 is SEHNR and CDR2 FQNEAQ (reference sequence). The CDR3 has 13 amino acids. The V gene lost 1 base and the J gene lost 7 bases, with 7 bases spanning the gap. The protocol was immunoSEQ multiplex PCR, while the TCRdb copy is restricted to in-frame clones and leaves out a portion. The repertoire includes roughly 48,000 clones, around 94% of them detected once, and 0.91% sits in the top ten. The chain is built from TRBV7-9 and TRBJ2-2; D remains unclear. The material sequenced was CD4+ T cells from peripheral blood mononuclear cells, taken in the second trimester of pregnancy. The clonotype comes from a female donor in good health, enrolled as a control in a pregnancy study. DNA of the CDR3: TGTGCCAGCAGCTTAGTCCAGGTCGGGGAGCTGTTTTTT. It yields the protein CASSLVQVGELFF.